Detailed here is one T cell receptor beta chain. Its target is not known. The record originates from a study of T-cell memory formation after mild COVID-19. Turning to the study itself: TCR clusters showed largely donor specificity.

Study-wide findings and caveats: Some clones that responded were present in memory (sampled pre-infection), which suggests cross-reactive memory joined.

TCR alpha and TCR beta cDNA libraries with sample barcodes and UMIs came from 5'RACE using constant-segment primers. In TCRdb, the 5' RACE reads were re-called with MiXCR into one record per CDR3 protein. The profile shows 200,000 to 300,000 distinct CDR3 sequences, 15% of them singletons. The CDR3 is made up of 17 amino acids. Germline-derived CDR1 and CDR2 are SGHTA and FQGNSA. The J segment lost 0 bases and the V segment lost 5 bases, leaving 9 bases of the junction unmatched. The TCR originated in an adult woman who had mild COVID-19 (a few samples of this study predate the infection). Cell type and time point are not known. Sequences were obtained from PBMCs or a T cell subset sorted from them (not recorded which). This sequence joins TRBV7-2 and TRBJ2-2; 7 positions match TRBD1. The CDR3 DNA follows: TGTGCCAGCAGCCGGGACAGTCTCCGGACGAACACCGGGGAGCTGTTTTTT. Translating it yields CASSRDSLRTNTGELFF.